Listed here are 17 T cell receptor beta chains from one sample, sequenced in a study of blood T cell dynamics during melanoma immunotherapy. Assay used: immunoSEQ multiplex PCR; TCRdb lists only in-frame clones, some missing. The table has 15,000 or so clones, around nine tenths seen once. Time point in this sample: week 3, after first cycle of checkpoint inhibitor. Sequencing was performed on blood, taken from a patient treated with checkpoint blockade. These receptors were collected from a human donor with melanoma.

The chain combines TRBV6-5 with TRBJ2-1; TRBD1 aligns across 8 bases. The CDR3 runs to 12 residues. Trimming took 0 bases from V and 12 from J; bases not matched to a gene: 1. Germline loops: CDR1 MNHEY, CDR2 SVGAGI. The CDR3 DNA follows: TGTGCCAGCAGTTACTCAGGACAGGGGCAGTTCTTC. Translating it yields CASSYSGQGQFF.

The rearrangement uses TRBV5-1 and TRBJ1-6; the match to TRBD1 covers 7 bases. V was clipped by 4 bases and J by 7 bases; unmatched bases: 8. CDR3 size: 15 residues. Germline V gives CDR1 SGHRS, CDR2 YFSETQ. The CDR3 loop reads CASSLRQGPNSPLHF. Here the CDR3 DNA reads TGCGCCAGCAGCCTACGACAGGGTCCGAATTCACCCCTCCACTTT.

V is TRBV19 and J is TRBJ2-3; D gene unclear. The ends were cut back, 6 bases at V and 0 bases at J, with 10 bases in the middle. Per the germline V gene, CDR1 is LNHDA and CDR2 is SQIVND (reference sequence). The CDR3 is 14 residues long. The CDR3 nucleotides read TGTGCCAGTAGGGTGGAATCTAGCACAGATACGCAGTATTTT. As protein: CASRVESSTDTQYF.

This chain uses TRBV4-3 with TRBJ2-2; D is ambiguous. CDR1 and CDR2 (germline): LGHNA, YSLEER. The CDR3 contains 16 residues. Trimming shortened V by 0 bases and J by 6 bases, and 14 bases separated the two germline ends. The DNA of the CDR3 is TGCGCCAGCAGCCAAGATCCCCTAGGACGGGCCGGGGAGCTGTTTTTT. It specifies CASSQDPLGRAGELFF.

This sequence joins TRBV30 and TRBJ2-3, with 12 bases matching TRBD2. Per germline, CDR1 GTSNPN and CDR2 SVGIG (reference sequence). This CDR3 is 16 amino acids long. V was clipped by 0 bases and J by 8 bases; unmatched bases: 9. The CDR3 DNA follows: TGTGCCTGGAGTGTACGCCGACTAGCGGGAGTAGCTACGCAGTATTTT. Amino acid sequence: CAWSVRRLAGVATQYF.

The chain carries TRBV6-5 and TRBJ2-7; unclear D gene. The CDR3 is 14 amino acids. CDR1 is MNHEY and CDR2 is SVGAGI in the germline V gene. The ends were cut back, 5 bases at V and 0 bases at J, with 11 bases in the middle. The CDR3 loop reads CASSPPDISYEQYF. CDR3 DNA sequence: TGTGCCAGCAGTCCTCCGGATATCTCCTACGAGCAGTACTTC.

This clone is a singleton in its sample. The chain uses TRBV4-1 and TRBJ2-5; TRBD2 might be the D (6 bases). Matching the DNA end better, TRBJ2-7 makes the J call doubtful. The germline V gene encodes CDR1 MGHRA and CDR2 YSYEKL. The CDR3 totals 17 residues. The CDR3 loop reads CASSSEGFREIGDEQYF. CDR3 DNA: TGCGCCAGCAGCTCGGAGGGTTTCCGGGAGATAGGGGACGAGCAGTACTTC.

This clone is labeled as medium-sized. The rearrangement links TRBV13 to TRBJ1-1; D gene uncertain. Between the trimmed V and J ends, which lost 5 bases and 5 bases, there was a span of 6 bases. The germline V gene encodes CDR1 PRHDT and CDR2 FYEKMQ (reference sequence). The CDR3 loop spans 11 amino acids. The CDR3 DNA is TGTGCCAGCAGCATGGATACTGAAGCTTTCTTT. Protein product: CASSMDTEAFF.

This clone was observed a handful of times. CDR3 coding DNA: TGTGCCTGTTTACGACACCGGTTCACCGGGGAGCTGTTTTTT. Its protein is CACLRHRFTGELFF. This chain uses TRBV30 with TRBJ2-2; D gene ambiguous. In germline, CDR1 is GTSNPN, CDR2 SVGIG (reference sequence). Trimming took off 6 bases at V and 4 bases at J, with 15 bases between the two ends. CDR3 size: 14 residues. Full variable domain (rest looked up from reference TRBV30 and TRBJ2-2): SQTIHQWPATLVQPVGSPLSLECTVEGTSNPNLYWYRQAAGRGLQLLFYSVGIGQISSEVPQNLSASRPQDRQFILSSKKLLLSDSGFYLCACLRHRFTGELFFGEGSRLTVL.

This chain joins TRBV6-5 and TRBJ1-6; a possible D gene is TRBD1 (6 bases). From germline, CDR1 is MNHEY and CDR2 SVGAGI. V lost 6 bases and J 7 bases, leaving 16 bases between the germline ends. The CDR3 has 15 residues. Written as DNA, the CDR3 is TGTGCCAGCAGCCCCCTCGGGGGGGGCAATTCACCCCTCCACTTT. This translates into CASSPLGGGNSPLHF.

This clone turned up a few times. This chain connects TRBV6-1 to TRBJ2-5; 7 bases are a match to TRBD1. Germline trimming cut 3 bases from V and 0 bases from J; bases unmatched to any gene: 4. The CDR3 sequence is 15 residues long. Germline CDR1 and CDR2: MNHNS and SASEGT. The CDR3 loop reads CASSEGRGYQETQYF. Here the CDR3 DNA reads TGTGCCAGCAGTGAGGGCAGGGGGTACCAAGAGACCCAGTACTTC.

J is TRBJ1-1 and V is TRBV28, with TRBD1 identical over 7 bases. This CDR3 comprises 16 residues. The germline V gene has CDR1 MDHEN and CDR2 SYDVKM. Trimming removed 5 bases from V and 2 bases from J; junction bases left unmatched: 11. As DNA, the CDR3 is TGTGCCAGCAGTCCAATACTTTGGACAGGAAACACTGAAGCTTTCTTT. Protein product: CASSPILWTGNTEAFF.

This clone was counted once. V and J are TRBV9 and TRBJ2-2, with no clear D. V was shortened by 4 bases and J by 2 bases, with 12 bases between the two germline ends. The V gene's germline CDR1 is SGDLS and CDR2 YYNGEE. There are 15 residues in the CDR3. The CDR3 here is CASSPRGVNTGELFF. As DNA, the CDR3 is TGTGCCAGCAGCCCCCGAGGTGTAAACACCGGGGAGCTGTTTTTT. Full variable domain (outside the CDR3, taken from reference TRBV9 and TRBJ2-2): DSGVTQTPKHLITATGQRVTLRCSPRSGDLSVYWYQQSLDQGLQFLIQYYNGEERAKGNILERFSAQQFPDLHSELNLSSLELGDSALYFCASSPRGVNTGELFFGEGSRLTVL.

The V and J genes are TRBV21-1 and TRBJ2-2; the table names TRBD2, a call not compared with the DNA. TRBV21-1 is tagged as a pseudogene. The CDR3 covers 15 residues. The DNA for the CDR3 is TGTGCCAGCAGCAAGGGGGGACTATTCGCCGGGGAGCTGTTTTTT. Protein product: CASSKGGLFAGELFF.

In its sample, this clone was seen once. This sequence joins TRBV2 and TRBJ2-5; D is undetermined. V lost 6 bases, J lost 4 bases, and 9 bases lay in between. Germline V gives CDR1 SNHLY, CDR2 FYNNEI. The CDR3 extends over 12 amino acids. The CDR3 is CASRGLRETQYF. The CDR3, as DNA: TGTGCCAGCAGAGGGCTGCGAGAGACCCAGTACTTC.

This clone was found once. The chain employs TRBV2 and TRBJ2-3; 9 bases are shared with TRBD2. The germline gives CDR1 SNHLY, CDR2 FYNNEI. The CDR3 sequence is 19 residues long. V gave up 5 bases and J gave up 1 base; unmatched junction bases: 16. The CDR3 DNA follows: TGTGCCAGCAGTTTTGTTTCCGGGACTAGCCTTCGGGGCACAGATACGCAGTATTTT. Translation: CASSFVSGTSLRGTDTQYF.

V and J are TRBV19 and TRBJ2-1; 9 bases line up with TRBD2. The CDR3 is 15 residues long. CDR1 and CDR2 from the germline V gene are LNHDA and SQIVND (reference sequence). J lost 10 bases, V lost 1 base, and 8 bases had no gene match. DNA of the CDR3: TGTGCCAGTAGTATAGTCCTAGCGGGACCGTTCGAGCAGTTCTTC. This codes for CASSIVLAGPFEQFF.